This record looks at one TCR beta chain sequence and its context. The sample belongs to a study of OX40 agonist ivuxolimab in advanced cancers. The assay was immunoSEQ multiplex PCR, and TCRdb's table has in-frame clones only and misses some. The sample carries 20,000 to 25,000 clones, 75% to 90% recorded once. The germline V and J ends were trimmed by 9 bases and 1 base, with 12 bases remaining between them. The CDR3 covers 13 residues. The germline V gene has CDR1 SGHDT and CDR2 YYEEEE. The sequence came from an adult with an advanced solid tumor such as melanoma, head and neck, liver or kidney cancer. This material consisted of CD4+ or CD8+ T cells sorted from blood, taken in a trial of the OX40 agonist ivuxolimab. The chain has TRBV5-6 and TRBJ2-3; perhaps TRBD1 as D (6 bases). In DNA form, the CDR3 reads TGTGCCATCTTTCAGGGGCGCACAGATACGCAGTATTTT. Translated: CAIFQGRTDTQYF. Full variable domain (missing parts from reference TRBV5-6 and TRBJ2-3): DAGVTQSPTHLIKTRGQQVTLRCSPKSGHDTVSWYQQALGQGPQFIFQYYEEEERQRGNFPDRFSGHQFPNYSSELNVNALLLGDSALYLCAIFQGRTDTQYFGPGTRLTVL.